This TCR beta chain was documented in a study of blood T cell repertoires in COVID-19. TCRdb keeps only in-frame clones here, not all; method: immunoSEQ multiplex PCR. This sample has 150,000 to 200,000 clones, with over 80% found just once. Germline V gives CDR1 LGHDT, CDR2 YNNKEL (reference sequence). V shed 1 base and J 2 bases; nucleotides not matched to a gene: 10. The CDR3 runs to 18 residues. V and J are TRBV3-1 (or the pseudogene TRBV3-2) and TRBJ2-5; 10 bases fit TRBD2. Sequenced input: peripheral blood. The TCR sequence derives from a woman aged 55-75 years who had recovered from COVID-19. CDR3 DNA sequence: TGTGCCAGCAGCCAAGTAATAGCGGGGGGATTAGGGCAAGAGACCCAGTACTTC. Translated, it gives CASSQVIAGGLGQETQYF.